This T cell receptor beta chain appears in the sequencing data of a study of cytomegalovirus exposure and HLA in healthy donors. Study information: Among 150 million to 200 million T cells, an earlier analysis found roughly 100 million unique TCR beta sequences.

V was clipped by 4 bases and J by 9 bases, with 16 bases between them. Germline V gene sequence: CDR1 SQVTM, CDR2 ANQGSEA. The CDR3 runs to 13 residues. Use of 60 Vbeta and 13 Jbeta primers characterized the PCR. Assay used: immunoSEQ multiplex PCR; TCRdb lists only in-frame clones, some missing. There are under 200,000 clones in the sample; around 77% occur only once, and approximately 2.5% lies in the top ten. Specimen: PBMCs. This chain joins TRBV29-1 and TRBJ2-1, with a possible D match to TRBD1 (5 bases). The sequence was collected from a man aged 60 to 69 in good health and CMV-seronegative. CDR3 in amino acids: CSVAHRLLVEQFF. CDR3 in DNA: TGCAGCGTTGCACACAGGCTATTGGTTGAGCAGTTCTTC.